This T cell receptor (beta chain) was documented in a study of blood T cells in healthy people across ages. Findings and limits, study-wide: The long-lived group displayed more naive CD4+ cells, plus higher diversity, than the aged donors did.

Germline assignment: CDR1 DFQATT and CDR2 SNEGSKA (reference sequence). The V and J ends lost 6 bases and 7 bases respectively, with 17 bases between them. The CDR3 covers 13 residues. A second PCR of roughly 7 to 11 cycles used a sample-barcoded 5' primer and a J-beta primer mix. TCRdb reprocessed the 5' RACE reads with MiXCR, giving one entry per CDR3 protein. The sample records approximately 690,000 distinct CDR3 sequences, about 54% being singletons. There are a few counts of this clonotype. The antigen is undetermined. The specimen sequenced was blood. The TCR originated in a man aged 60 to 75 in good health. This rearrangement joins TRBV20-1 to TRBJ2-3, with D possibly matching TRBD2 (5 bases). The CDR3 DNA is TGCAGTGCCCCAGTCACTAGTGTACATACGCAGTATTTT. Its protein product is CSAPVTSVHTQYF.